The rows below give T cell receptor beta chains drawn from one sample of a study of chemoradiotherapy in HPV16-positive cancers. Only in-frame clones appear in the TCRdb table, and some are missing; sequencing was by immunoSEQ multiplex PCR. This table holds about 12,000 clones, around 66% found once. The sample was gathered from a patient who underwent chemoradiotherapy. These receptors originate from a human donor with HPV-associated anogenital cancer. The CDR3 runs from the conserved cysteine through the conserved F or W. The D gene is left open where the match is weak. Some rows have no size entry. The others give once, few or many, or a class for an expanded clone.

J: TRBJ2-2
size: once
V: TRBV11-2
D: -
DNA: TGTGCCAGCAGCGTAAACAGGGTGGGGTCCACCGGGGAGCTGTTTTTT
CDR3: CASSVNRVGSTGELFF

J: TRBJ1-6
size: -
V: TRBV5-1
D: TRBD1
DNA: TGCGCCAGCAGCGCCGGGACAGGGGATTCACCCCTCCACTTT
CDR3: CASSAGTGDSPLHF

J: TRBJ1-6
size: -
V: TRBV5-1
D: TRBD1
DNA: TGCGCCAGCAGCTTGGGACAGGGGAATAATTCACCCCTCCACTTT
CDR3: CASSLGQGNNSPLHF

J: TRBJ2-7
size: few
V: TRBV10-3
D: TRBD1
DNA: TGTGCCATCAGTCTCCGGGACAGGGAAGATTACGAGCAGTACTTC
CDR3: CAISLRDREDYEQYF

J: TRBJ2-7
size: -
V: TRBV5-6
D: -
DNA: TGTGCCAGCAGCGGGGGGGACAGAGTTTACGAGCAGTACTTC
CDR3: CASSGGDRVYEQYF

J: TRBJ2-2
size: -
V: TRBV5-4
D: -
DNA: TGTGCCAGCAGCCGTGATCGGACCAACACCGGGGAGCTGTTTTTT
CDR3: CASSRDRTNTGELFF

J: TRBJ2-7
size: few
V: TRBV7-2
D: TRBD1
DNA: TGTGCCAGCAGTTGGGGACAGGGGAGTTACGAGCAGTACTTC
CDR3: CASSWGQGSYEQYF

J: TRBJ2-1
size: few
V: TRBV30
D: TRBD2
DNA: TGTGCCTGGGGAGCGGGACCCATTTACAATGAGCAGTTCTTC
CDR3: CAWGAGPIYNEQFF

J: TRBJ2-3
size: few
V: TRBV10-3
D: -
DNA: TGTGCCATCAGTGATGACGGCACAGATACGCAGTATTTT
CDR3: CAISDDGTDTQYF

J: TRBJ2-1
size: -
V: TRBV29-1
D: TRBD2
DNA: TGCAGCGTTGAAGGGGCTAGCGGGAGAGTAAATGAGCAGTTCTTC
CDR3: CSVEGASGRVNEQFF

J: TRBJ2-7
size: -
V: TRBV6-1
D: TRBD2
DNA: TGTGCCAGCAGTACGACCACTAGCGGGGCCTACGAGCAGTACTTC
CDR3: CASSTTTSGAYEQYF

J: TRBJ2-7
size: once
V: TRBV19
D: -
DNA: TGTGCCAGTACCGACAGGGAGGGGACCTACGAGCAGTACTTC
CDR3: CASTDREGTYEQYF

J: TRBJ2-3
size: -
V: TRBV7-7
D: TRBD2
DNA: TGTGCTAGCAGCCTAGCGGGGGGGACCACAGATACGCAGTATTTT
CDR3: CASSLAGGTTDTQYF

J: TRBJ2-4
size: -
V: TRBV28
D: -
DNA: TGTGCCAGCCAAAGGGATCCCAAAAACATTCAGTACTTC
CDR3: CASQRDPKNIQYF

J: TRBJ2-2
size: -
V: TRBV18
D: -
DNA: TGTGCCAGCTCACCAGAGTTCACCGGGGAGCTGTTTTTT
CDR3: CASSPEFTGELFF

J: TRBJ1-1
size: -
V: TRBV29-1
D: -
DNA: TGCAGCGTTGTGGTGACTGAAGCTTTCTTT
CDR3: CSVVVTEAFF

J: TRBJ2-1
size: few
V: TRBV7-2
D: -
DNA: TGTGCCAGCAGCACCGCGCTGGTTGATGAGCAGTTCTTC
CDR3: CASSTALVDEQFF

J: TRBJ1-2
size: -
V: TRBV9
D: -
DNA: TGTGCCAGCAGCGCCTCCGCACCTAACTATGGCTACACCTTC
CDR3: CASSASAPNYGYTF

J: TRBJ2-7
size: -
V: TRBV19
D: TRBD1
DNA: TGTGCCAGTAGTATAGGGCGGGGCAGGGGGCAAGTCTACGAGCAGTACTTC
CDR3: CASSIGRGRGQVYEQYF

J: TRBJ2-1
size: -
V: TRBV19
D: -
DNA: TGTGCCAGTAGTAAAGGGGGGGGCAGGGAGCAGTTCTTC
CDR3: CASSKGGGREQFF

J: TRBJ2-3
size: -
V: TRBV5-1
D: TRBD2
DNA: TGCGCCAGCAGCGTAGCGGGGGACCGCACAGATACGCAGTATTTT
CDR3: CASSVAGDRTDTQYF

J: TRBJ1-1
size: -
V: TRBV6-6
D: -
DNA: TGTGCCAGCAGTTACTCGAGTACGGGGGCTGAAGCTTTCTTT
CDR3: CASSYSSTGAEAFF

J: TRBJ1-1
size: -
V: TRBV5-4
D: TRBD1
DNA: TGTGCCAGCAGCTGGCGGACAGGAGGGACTGAAGCTTTCTTT
CDR3: CASSWRTGGTEAFF

J: TRBJ2-1
size: once
V: TRBV27
D: TRBD2
DNA: TGTGCCAGCAGTTCAGCGGGAGGTAAATTCAATGAGCAGTTCTTC
CDR3: CASSSAGGKFNEQFF

J: TRBJ1-1
size: -
V: TRBV5-1
D: TRBD1
DNA: TGCGCCAGCAGCACCGGACAGGGAAGAGACACTGAAGCTTTCTTT
CDR3: CASSTGQGRDTEAFF

J: TRBJ2-7
size: -
V: TRBV11-3
D: TRBD2
DNA: TGTGCCAGCAGCTTAACTAGCGGAACCTACGAGCAGTACTTC
CDR3: CASSLTSGTYEQYF

J: TRBJ2-1
size: -
V: TRBV27
D: TRBD2
DNA: TGTGCCAGCAGTGTCCGCGGGACTAGCTCCTCTGAGCAGTTCTTC
CDR3: CASSVRGTSSSEQFF

J: TRBJ1-2
size: -
V: TRBV28
D: TRBD1
DNA: TGTGCCAGCAGTTCAGGCACCGGACAGGGCCGAATGAGTGGCTACACCTTC
CDR3: CASSSGTGQGRMSGYTF

J: TRBJ2-2
size: -
V: TRBV18
D: -
DNA: TGTGCCAGCTCACCAATATTAACCAGTTTGAACACCGGGGAGCTGTTTTTT
CDR3: CASSPILTSLNTGELFF

J: TRBJ2-3
size: -
V: TRBV5-4
D: -
DNA: TGTGCCAGCAGCCCCAGGGTGGGTTCTAGCACAGATACGCAGTATTTT
CDR3: CASSPRVGSSTDTQYF

J: TRBJ2-2
size: medium-sized
V: TRBV7-3
D: -
DNA: TGTGCCAGCAGCTTGGGTCCGGCCGGGGAGCTGTTTTTT
CDR3: CASSLGPAGELFF

J: TRBJ1-5
size: -
V: TRBV6-1
D: -
DNA: TGTGCCAGCAGTGAAGCAGGGTATCAGCCCCAGCATTTT
CDR3: CASSEAGYQPQHF

J: TRBJ2-4
size: -
V: TRBV6-1
D: TRBD1
DNA: TGTGCCAGCAGGAGGGGACAGGGCCTTAACATTCAGTACTTC
CDR3: CASRRGQGLNIQYF

J: TRBJ2-7
size: medium-sized
V: TRBV6-5
D: TRBD1
DNA: TGTGCCAGCAGTAAACCGGGACAGGTTTTCCACGAGCAGTACTTC
CDR3: CASSKPGQVFHEQYF

J: TRBJ2-1
size: -
V: TRBV27
D: -
DNA: TGTGCCAGCAGTCGGGACCAGCTTGGCTACAATGAGCAGTTCTTC
CDR3: CASSRDQLGYNEQFF

J: TRBJ2-2
size: -
V: TRBV5-1
D: -
DNA: TGCGCCAGCAGCTTGAGGACGGAAGCTACCGGGGAGCTGTTTTTT
CDR3: CASSLRTEATGELFF

J: TRBJ1-2
size: -
V: TRBV5-5
D: -
DNA: TGTGCCAGCAGCCCTCAGGACCTCTATGGCTACACCTTC
CDR3: CASSPQDLYGYTF

J: TRBJ1-2
size: -
V: TRBV6-5
D: -
DNA: TGTGCCAGCAGTTACGGGGATCACTATGGCTACACCTTC
CDR3: CASSYGDHYGYTF

J: TRBJ2-1
size: few
V: TRBV29-1
D: -
DNA: TGCAGCGTTGAATCGTGGCAGGGGAACAATGAGCAGTTCTTC
CDR3: CSVESWQGNNEQFF

J: TRBJ2-2
size: -
V: TRBV11-2
D: -
DNA: TGTGCCAGCAGCCCATCTTCCAGATCCACCGGGGAGCTGTTTTTT
CDR3: CASSPSSRSTGELFF

J: TRBJ1-2
size: -
V: TRBV20-1
D: -
DNA: TGCAGTGCTCTTAGTTATGGCTACACCTTC
CDR3: CSALSYGYTF

J: TRBJ2-7
size: -
V: TRBV15
D: -
DNA: TGTGCCACCAGCAGGACCCAGGGTGGGCGCTCCTACGAGCAGTACTTC
CDR3: CATSRTQGGRSYEQYF

J: TRBJ1-1
size: once
V: TRBV9
D: -
DNA: TGTGCCAGCAGCCCTTTTGAGAAGGGGGGAGCTTTCTTT
CDR3: CASSPFEKGGAFF

J: TRBJ2-2
size: -
V: TRBV5-1
D: TRBD2
DNA: TGCGCCAGCAGCCACTCTATTAGCGGGGCGGCCACCGGGGAGCTGTTTTTT
CDR3: CASSHSISGAATGELFF

J: TRBJ2-7
size: -
V: TRBV7-8
D: TRBD1
DNA: TGTGCCAGCAGCTCCCGGGACAGGTTTAACGAGCAGTACTTC
CDR3: CASSSRDRFNEQYF

J: TRBJ2-3
size: -
V: TRBV5-1
D: -
DNA: TGCGCCAGCAGCAGGCCAGGGACGGATACGCAGTATTTT
CDR3: CASSRPGTDTQYF

J: TRBJ2-2
size: few
V: TRBV7-2
D: -
DNA: TGTGCCAGCACCCCCCCCGTAAGCGGGGAGCTGTTTTTT
CDR3: CASTPPVSGELFF

J: TRBJ2-1
size: -
V: TRBV19
D: -
DNA: TGTGCCAGTAGTATAGATCTCTCGGTAAATGAGCAGTTCTTC
CDR3: CASSIDLSVNEQFF

J: TRBJ1-2
size: -
V: TRBV28
D: -
DNA: TGTGCCAGCAGTCCAACCCGAACGGGGGGGACCTATGGCTACACCTTC
CDR3: CASSPTRTGGTYGYTF

J: TRBJ1-2
size: -
V: TRBV6-6
D: -
DNA: TGTGCCAGCCGACGGAGGGGGAACTATGGCTACACCTTC
CDR3: CASRRRGNYGYTF

J: TRBJ1-1
size: -
V: TRBV27
D: -
DNA: TGTGCCGTCCACGGCCTGAACACTGAAGCTTTCTTT
CDR3: CAVHGLNTEAFF

J: TRBJ1-1
size: -
V: TRBV19
D: TRBD1
DNA: TGTGCCAGTAGTTCCCAGGCGGCGACAGGGATCACTGAAGCTTTCTTT
CDR3: CASSSQAATGITEAFF

J: TRBJ1-2
size: -
V: TRBV5-1
D: TRBD1
DNA: TGCGCCAGCAGCTCGGGACAGAGCTATGGCTACACCTTC
CDR3: CASSSGQSYGYTF

J: TRBJ2-3
size: few
V: TRBV5-1
D: -
DNA: TGCGCCAGCAGTGAACAGGGACGGTACACAGATACGCAGTATTTT
CDR3: CASSEQGRYTDTQYF

J: TRBJ2-5
size: -
V: TRBV19
D: -
DNA: TGTGCCAGTAGTATAGCGCGCAGGGAAGAGACCCAGTACTTC
CDR3: CASSIARREETQYF

J: TRBJ1-4
size: -
V: TRBV4-1
D: TRBD1
DNA: TGCGCCAGCAGCCGGACCGGGACAGGGGGTTCGTGGGCTGAAAAACTGTTTTTT
CDR3: CASSRTGTGGSWAEKLFF

J: TRBJ2-7
size: few
V: TRBV7-2
D: -
DNA: TGTGCCAGCAGCTTAGAACAGGCTAGCTACGAGCAGTACTTC
CDR3: CASSLEQASYEQYF